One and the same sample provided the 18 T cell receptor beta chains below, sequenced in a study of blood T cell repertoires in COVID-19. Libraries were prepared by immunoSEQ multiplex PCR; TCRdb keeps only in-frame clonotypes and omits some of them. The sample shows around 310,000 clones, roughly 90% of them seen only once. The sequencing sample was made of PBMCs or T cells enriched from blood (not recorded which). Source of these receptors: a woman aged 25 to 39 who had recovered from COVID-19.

The CDR3 sequence: CASSVGQDQETQYF. CDR3 sequence (DNA): TGTGCCAGCAGCGTGGGACAGGACCAAGAGACCCAGTACTTC. This chain connects TRBV7-6 to TRBJ2-5, with TRBD1 matching over 8 bases. Germline CDR1 SGHVS, CDR2 FNYEAQ. CDR3 size: 14 residues. The V and J ends lost 5 bases and 0 bases, in that order; junction bases with no gene match: 2.

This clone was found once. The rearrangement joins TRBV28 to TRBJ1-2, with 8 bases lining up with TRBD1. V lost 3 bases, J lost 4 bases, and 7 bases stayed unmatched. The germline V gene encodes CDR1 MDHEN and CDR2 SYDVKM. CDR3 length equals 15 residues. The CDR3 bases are TGTGCCAGCAGTTTGCCTGGACAGGGCGGCTATGGCTACACCTTC. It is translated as CASSLPGQGGYGYTF.

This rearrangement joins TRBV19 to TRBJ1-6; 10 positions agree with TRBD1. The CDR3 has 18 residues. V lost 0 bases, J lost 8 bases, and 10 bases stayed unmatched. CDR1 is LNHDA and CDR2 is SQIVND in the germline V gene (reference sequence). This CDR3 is CASSIDFPGQGIDSPLHF. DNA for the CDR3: TGTGCCAGTAGTATAGATTTCCCGGGACAGGGGATCGATTCACCCCTCCACTTT.

The CDR3 loop reads CASSRQSAYEQYF. CDR3 sequence (DNA): TGTGCCAGCAGTCGACAGAGTGCCTACGAGCAGTACTTC. V gene TRBV12-3 or TRBV12-4 combines with J gene TRBJ2-7; D is perhaps TRBD1 (5 bases). The germline V and J ends were trimmed by 5 bases and 2 bases, with 10 bases remaining between them. The CDR3 covers 13 residues.

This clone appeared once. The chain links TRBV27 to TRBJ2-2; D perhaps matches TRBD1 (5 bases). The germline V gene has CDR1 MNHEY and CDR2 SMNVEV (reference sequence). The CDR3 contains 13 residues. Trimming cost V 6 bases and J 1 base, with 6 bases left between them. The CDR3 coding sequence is TGTGCCAGCAGAGGACAGAACACCGGGGAGCTGTTTTTT. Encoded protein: CASRGQNTGELFF.

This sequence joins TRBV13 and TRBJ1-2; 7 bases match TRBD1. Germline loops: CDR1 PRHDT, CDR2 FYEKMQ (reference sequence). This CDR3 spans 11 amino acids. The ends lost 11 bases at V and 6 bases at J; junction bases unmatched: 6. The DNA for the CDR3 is TGTGCCGTCAACAGGGGACATGGCTACACCTTC. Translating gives CAVNRGHGYTF.

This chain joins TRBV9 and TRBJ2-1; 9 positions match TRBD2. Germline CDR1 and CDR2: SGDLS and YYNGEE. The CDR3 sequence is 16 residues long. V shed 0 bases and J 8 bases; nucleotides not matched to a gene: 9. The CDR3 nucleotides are TGTGCCAGCAGCGTAGTGGCTAGCGGGACGGGTCATGAGCAGTTCTTC. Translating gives CASSVVASGTGHEQFF. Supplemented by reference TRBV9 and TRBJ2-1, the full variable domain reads DSGVTQTPKHLITATGQRVTLRCSPRSGDLSVYWYQQSLDQGLQFLIQYYNGEERAKGNILERFSAQQFPDLHSELNLSSLELGDSALYFCASSVVASGTGHEQFFGPGTRLTVL.

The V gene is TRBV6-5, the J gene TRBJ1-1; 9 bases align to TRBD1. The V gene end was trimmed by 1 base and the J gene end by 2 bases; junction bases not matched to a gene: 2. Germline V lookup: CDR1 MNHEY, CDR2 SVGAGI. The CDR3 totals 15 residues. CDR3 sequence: CASSYWGQGNTEAFF. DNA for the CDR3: TGTGCCAGCAGTTACTGGGGACAGGGAAACACTGAAGCTTTCTTT.

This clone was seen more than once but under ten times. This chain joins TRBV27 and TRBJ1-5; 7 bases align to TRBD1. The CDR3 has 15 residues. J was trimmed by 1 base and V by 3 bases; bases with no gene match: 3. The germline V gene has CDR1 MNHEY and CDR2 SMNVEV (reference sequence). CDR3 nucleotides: TGTGCCAGCAGTTTTGCAGGGGGAAGCAATCAGCCCCAGCATTTT. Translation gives CASSFAGGSNQPQHF.

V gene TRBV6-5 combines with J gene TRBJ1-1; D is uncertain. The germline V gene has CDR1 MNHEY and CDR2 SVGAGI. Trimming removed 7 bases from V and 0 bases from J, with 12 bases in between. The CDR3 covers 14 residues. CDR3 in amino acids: CASKRTFMNTEAFF. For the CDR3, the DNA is TGTGCCAGCAAGCGGACCTTTATGAACACTGAAGCTTTCTTT.

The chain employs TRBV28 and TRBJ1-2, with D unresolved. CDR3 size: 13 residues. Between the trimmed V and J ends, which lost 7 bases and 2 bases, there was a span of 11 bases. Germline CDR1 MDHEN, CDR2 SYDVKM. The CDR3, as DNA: TGTGCCAGCATTCACTCCCGGAACTATGGCTACACCTTC. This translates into CASIHSRNYGYTF.

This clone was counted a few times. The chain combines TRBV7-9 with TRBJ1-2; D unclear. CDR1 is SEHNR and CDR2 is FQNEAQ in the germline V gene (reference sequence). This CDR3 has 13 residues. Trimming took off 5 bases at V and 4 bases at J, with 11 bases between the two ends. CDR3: CASSPVGFYGYTF. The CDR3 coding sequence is TGTGCCAGCAGCCCTGTGGGCTTCTATGGCTACACCTTC.

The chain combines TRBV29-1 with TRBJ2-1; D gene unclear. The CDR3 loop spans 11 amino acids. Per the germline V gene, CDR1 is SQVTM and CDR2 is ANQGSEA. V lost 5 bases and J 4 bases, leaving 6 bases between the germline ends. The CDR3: CSVPQYNEQFF. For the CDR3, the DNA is TGCAGCGTTCCTCAGTACAATGAGCAGTTCTTC.

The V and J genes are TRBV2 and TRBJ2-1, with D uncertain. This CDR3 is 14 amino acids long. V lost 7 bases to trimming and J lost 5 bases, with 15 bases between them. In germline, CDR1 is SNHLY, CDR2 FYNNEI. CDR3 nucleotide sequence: TGTGCCAGCACCCTCACCCAAGAGAACAATGAGCAGTTCTTC. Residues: CASTLTQENNEQFF.

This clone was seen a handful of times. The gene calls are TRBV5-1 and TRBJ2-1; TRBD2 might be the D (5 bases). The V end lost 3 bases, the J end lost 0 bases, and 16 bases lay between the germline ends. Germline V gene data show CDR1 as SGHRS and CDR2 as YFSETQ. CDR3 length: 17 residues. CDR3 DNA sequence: TGCGCCAGCAGCTCTGGGAGCCACCTGAGCTCCTACAATGAGCAGTTCTTC. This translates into CASSSGSHLSSYNEQFF.

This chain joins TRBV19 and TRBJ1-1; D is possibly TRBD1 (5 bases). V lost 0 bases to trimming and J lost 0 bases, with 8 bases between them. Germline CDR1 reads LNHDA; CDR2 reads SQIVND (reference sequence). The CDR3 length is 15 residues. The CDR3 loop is CASSIELRVNTEAFF. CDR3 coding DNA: TGTGCCAGTAGTATAGAACTCAGGGTGAACACTGAAGCTTTCTTT.

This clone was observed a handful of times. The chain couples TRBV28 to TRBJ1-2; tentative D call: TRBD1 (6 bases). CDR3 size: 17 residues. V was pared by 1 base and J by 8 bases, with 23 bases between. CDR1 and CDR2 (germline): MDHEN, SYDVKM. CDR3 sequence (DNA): TGTGCCAGCAGTTTATTCACCCTAAAGGGGGGGCTTCTAGGCTACACCTTC. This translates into CASSLFTLKGGLLGYTF.

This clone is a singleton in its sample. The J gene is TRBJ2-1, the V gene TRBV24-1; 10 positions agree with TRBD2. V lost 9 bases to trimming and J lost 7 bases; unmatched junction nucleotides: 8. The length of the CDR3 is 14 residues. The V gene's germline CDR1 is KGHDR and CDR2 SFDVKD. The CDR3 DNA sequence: TGTGCCACCGCGAAGCGGGAGGGCCTAAATGAGCAGTTCTTC. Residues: CATAKREGLNEQFF.